These 30 T cell receptor beta chains share one sample of origin, sequenced in a study of blood T cell repertoires in COVID-19. The assay was immunoSEQ multiplex PCR, and TCRdb's table has in-frame clones only and misses some. The profile shows some 100,000 clones, roughly 92% of them singletons. Sequenced sample: peripheral blood. These receptors originate from an older man with acute or convalescent COVID-19.

The chain is built from TRBV6-2 or TRBV6-3 and TRBJ2-1; TRBD2 agrees at 9 bases. V lost 5 bases to trimming and J lost 6 bases; unmatched junction nucleotides: 8. CDR3 size: 15 residues. CDR1 is MNHEY and CDR2 is SVGEGT in the germline V gene. The CDR3 DNA sequence: TGTGCCAGCAGTGACCCGGGACTAGCTGTCAATGAGCAGTTCTTC. This sequence encodes CASSDPGLAVNEQFF.

This chain uses TRBV10-3 with TRBJ1-3; TRBD1 agrees at 11 bases. Germline-derived CDR1 and CDR2 are ENHRY and SYGVKD. The CDR3 covers 16 residues. V lost 5 bases to trimming and J lost 6 bases; unmatched junction nucleotides: 9. CDR3 nucleotides: TGTGCCATCAGTCCTGGGACAGGGGGTCGGGAAAACACCATATATTTT. Encoded protein: CAISPGTGGRENTIYF.

This chain connects TRBV10-2 to TRBJ1-5; D is perhaps TRBD1 (6 bases). There are 13 residues in the CDR3. Germline V CDR1 and CDR2: WSHSY, SAAADI. V was clipped by 3 bases and J by 6 bases, with 9 bases between them. This chain's CDR3 is CASSDRGSQPQHF. The CDR3 nucleotides are TGCGCCAGCAGTGACAGGGGAAGTCAGCCCCAGCATTTT.

V and J are TRBV6-5 and TRBJ2-7, with 7 positions matching TRBD1. V shed 0 bases and J 6 bases; nucleotides not matched to a gene: 8. This CDR3 has 15 amino acids. Germline CDR1 is MNHEY and CDR2 is SVGAGI. CDR3 protein: CASSYSGTAPLEQYF. The CDR3 DNA sequence: TGTGCCAGCAGTTACTCGGGGACAGCACCTCTCGAGCAGTACTTC.

V and J are TRBV27 and TRBJ1-2; a possible D gene is TRBD1 (6 bases). Trimming pared 3 bases from V and 8 bases from J, leaving 13 bases between. This CDR3 comprises 13 residues. CDR1 is MNHEY and CDR2 is SMNVEV in the germline V gene (reference sequence). In nucleotides, the CDR3 is TGTGCCAGCAGTTTGGGGGCCGGTGGCGGCTACACCTTC. Amino acids: CASSLGAGGGYTF.

This clone was seen a single time. The V call is TRBV20-1, the J call TRBJ2-7; D gene unclear. This CDR3 spans 11 amino acids. The V gene's germline CDR1 is DFQATT and CDR2 SNEGSKA (reference sequence). Trimming pared 1 base from V and 3 bases from J, leaving 4 bases between. CDR3 in amino acids: CSARVGYEQYF. The DNA for the CDR3 is TGCAGTGCTAGAGTCGGCTACGAGCAGTACTTC.

As DNA, the CDR3 is TGTGCTAGTGGTTTGGTAGTACTAGCGGGAGGACCAAATGAGCAGTTCTTC. Its protein product is CASGLVVLAGGPNEQFF. The chain joins TRBV12-5 to TRBJ2-1; 12 nucleotides line up with TRBD2. J gave up 7 bases and V 0 bases, and 7 bases lay outside the gene matches. Germline values: CDR1 LGHNT, CDR2 FRNRAP. The CDR3 is 17 amino acids.

V gene TRBV5-1 combines with J gene TRBJ1-1; tentative D call: TRBD1 (6 bases). The CDR3 runs 13 residues. Germline assignment: CDR1 SGHRS and CDR2 YFSETQ. Trimming shortened V by 4 bases and J by 2 bases, and 9 bases separated the two germline ends. The CDR3 spells CASSPDSNTEAFF. The CDR3, as DNA: TGCGCCAGCAGCCCGGACAGTAACACTGAAGCTTTCTTT.

The chain employs TRBV18 and TRBJ1-1, with D unclear. Trimming took 1 base from V and 1 from J, leaving 16 bases between them. The CDR3 has 17 residues. Germline CDR1 KGHSH, CDR2 LQKENI. CDR3 DNA: TGTGCCAGCTCACCACAATGGTCAAATCGGGGGAACACTGAAGCTTTCTTT. Its translation: CASSPQWSNRGNTEAFF.

The J gene is TRBJ1-3, the V gene TRBV11-2, with unresolved D. The CDR3 is 16 amino acids. The germline V gene encodes CDR1 SGHAT and CDR2 FQNNGV. V was clipped by 3 bases and J by 1 base, with 13 bases between them. The DNA of the CDR3 is TGTGCCAGCAGCTTTAATAGCGGGGTGTCTGGAAACACCATATATTTT. Encoded protein: CASSFNSGVSGNTIYF.

The V call is TRBV9, the J call TRBJ1-1; D may be TRBD1 (5 bases). The V and J ends lost 3 bases and 0 bases respectively, with 9 bases between them. This CDR3 region has 14 residues. CDR1 and CDR2 from the germline V gene are SGDLS and YYNGEE. The CDR3 is CASSETEMNTEAFF. Here the CDR3 DNA reads TGTGCCAGCAGCGAGACAGAGATGAACACTGAAGCTTTCTTT. Using reference TRBV9 and TRBJ1-1 for the parts outside the CDR3, the full variable domain is DSGVTQTPKHLITATGQRVTLRCSPRSGDLSVYWYQQSLDQGLQFLIQYYNGEERAKGNILERFSAQQFPDLHSELNLSSLELGDSALYFCASSETEMNTEAFFGQGTRLTVV.

The chain employs TRBV10-1 and TRBJ2-2, with a tentative D call TRBD2 (7 bases). The CDR3 runs to 13 residues. In germline, CDR1 is WNHNN, CDR2 SYGVQD (reference sequence). DNA of the CDR3: TGCGCTAACAGGGAGGGTCGGAGGGAGGAGCTGTTTTTT. It codes for CANREGRREELFF.

This clone was seen only once. The chain recombines TRBV7-8 with TRBJ1-5; weak D call: TRBD1 (5 bases). Germline CDR1 SGHVS, CDR2 FQNEAQ. V shed 4 bases and J shed 5 bases, with 9 bases lying between them. The CDR3 has 13 amino acids. CDR3: CASSSRVHQPQHF. The CDR3 coding sequence is TGTGCCAGCAGCTCCAGGGTGCATCAGCCCCAGCATTTT.

This clone was detected a few times. The rearrangement uses TRBV5-6 and TRBJ2-7, with TRBD2 matching 10 bases. Unmatched junction bases numbered 5, after V lost 2 bases and J lost 3 bases. The CDR3 spans 15 residues. Germline V gives CDR1 SGHDT, CDR2 YYEEEE. The CDR3 bases are TGTGCCAGCAGCTTCCCCGGGACTAGCGACTACGAGCAGTACTTC. Translated: CASSFPGTSDYEQYF.

In DNA form, the CDR3 reads TGCGCCAGCAGCCCGACTAGCGGGATGGTAGATACGCAGTATTTT. The encoded protein is CASSPTSGMVDTQYF. The chain uses TRBV4-3 and TRBJ2-3; 11 positions agree with TRBD2. Per germline, CDR1 LGHNA and CDR2 YSLEER. The CDR3 consists of 15 residues. J was trimmed by 5 bases and V by 4 bases; bases with no gene match: 5.

V usage is TRBV5-5 and J usage is TRBJ1-2; TRBD1 matches 7 bases. The V gene end was trimmed by 4 bases and the J gene end by 4 bases; junction bases not matched to a gene: 10. The CDR3 covers 15 residues. Germline assignment: CDR1 SGHKS and CDR2 YYEKEE (reference sequence). The chain's CDR3 is CASSTGQVRSYGYTF. The CDR3 DNA reads as TGTGCCAGCAGCACCGGACAGGTCCGCAGCTATGGCTACACCTTC. The full variable domain, in which reference TRBV5-5 and TRBJ1-2 provide the parts outside the CDR3, is DAGVTQSPTHLIKTRGQQVTLRCSPISGHKSVSWYQQVLGQGPQFIFQYYEKEERGRGNFPDRFSARQFPNYSSELNVNALLLGDSALYLCASSTGQVRSYGYTFGSGTRLTVV.

The genes are TRBV5-5 and TRBJ1-2; 9 positions agree with TRBD1. The CDR3 spans 14 residues. The ends lost 2 bases at V and 4 bases at J; junction bases unmatched: 3. Germline lookup yields CDR1 SGHKS and CDR2 YYEKEE (reference sequence). DNA for the CDR3: TGTGCCAGCAGCTTCGGGACAGGGTTCTATGGCTACACCTTC. Residues: CASSFGTGFYGYTF.

This clone was observed a few times. Within the sample, other DNA sequences also encode this same CDR3. This sequence joins TRBV7-9 and TRBJ1-2, with a weak D call TRBD1 (5 bases). This CDR3 contains 14 residues. Trimming shortened V by 2 bases and J by 2 bases, and 9 bases separated the two germline ends. The germline V gene encodes CDR1 SEHNR and CDR2 FQNEAQ (reference sequence). This CDR3 is CASSLSQGNYGYTF. The DNA for the CDR3 is TGTGCCAGCAGCTTAAGTCAGGGCAACTATGGCTACACCTTC.

This chain connects TRBV4-2 to TRBJ2-1; the D gene is possibly TRBD2 (6 bases). CDR1 and CDR2 (germline): LGHNA, YNFKEQ. The CDR3 spans 15 residues. Trimming took off 1 base at V and 6 bases at J, with 13 bases between the two ends. CDR3 amino acids: CASSQVVGAGNEQFF. For the CDR3, the DNA is TGTGCCAGCAGCCAAGTGGTGGGAGCGGGCAATGAGCAGTTCTTC.

This chain joins TRBV9 and TRBJ2-2; a weak D match, TRBD1 (5 bases). The CDR3 contains 14 residues. CDR1 is SGDLS and CDR2 is YYNGEE in the germline V gene. Deletions cut 0 bases from V and 4 bases from J, with 7 bases between. CDR3 DNA: TGTGCCAGCAGCGTAGCAGGGTTCACCGGGGAGCTGTTTTTT. This codes for CASSVAGFTGELFF.

The chain joins TRBV5-1 to TRBJ2-7, with TRBD1 matching 8 bases. CDR1 and CDR2 (germline): SGHRS, YFSETQ. CDR3 length: 14 residues. The ends lost 4 bases at V and 0 bases at J; junction bases unmatched: 3. The CDR3 coding sequence is TGCGCCAGCAGCCGGACAGGGAGCTCCTACGAGCAGTACTTC. Its protein product is CASSRTGSSYEQYF.

The chain couples TRBV5-5 to TRBJ1-1; D is ambiguous. The V gene lost 5 bases and the J gene lost 1 base, with 18 bases spanning the gap. Germline CDR1 reads SGHKS; CDR2 reads YYEKEE (reference sequence). The CDR3 has 16 residues. In DNA, the CDR3 is TGTGCCAGCAGTCGATTTTCACCCTTAGAGAACACTGAAGCTTTCTTT. This gives the protein CASSRFSPLENTEAFF.

The chain links TRBV19 to TRBJ1-2, with D possibly TRBD1 on 6 matching bases. V lost 10 bases and J 1 base, leaving 13 bases between the germline ends. This CDR3 is 13 amino acids long. Germline CDR1 and CDR2: LNHDA and SQIVND (reference sequence). In DNA form, the CDR3 reads TGTGCCACCAACAGGGCGGATAACTATGGCTACACCTTC. Protein sequence: CATNRADNYGYTF.

V gene TRBV5-4 combines with J gene TRBJ2-3; 7 bases are shared with TRBD1. V lost 3 bases and J lost 5; bases outside the gene matches: 3. Germline CDR1 is SGHNT and CDR2 is YYREEE (reference sequence). The CDR3 is 13 residues long. The CDR3 bases are TGTGCCAGCAGCTACAGGGGCGGAGATACGCAGTATTTT. Translation: CASSYRGGDTQYF.

J is TRBJ2-1 and V is TRBV7-9; maybe TRBD2 (6 bases). CDR3 length: 13 amino acids. The V gene lost 6 bases and the J gene lost 4 bases, with 10 bases spanning the gap. CDR1 SEHNR and CDR2 FQNEAQ come from the germline V gene (reference sequence). Written as DNA, the CDR3 is TGTGCCAGCAGAACTAGCACATACAATGAGCAGTTCTTC. Amino acids: CASRTSTYNEQFF.

The rearrangement joins TRBV5-1 to TRBJ1-2; a possible D gene is TRBD1 (5 bases). CDR1 SGHRS and CDR2 YFSETQ come from the germline V gene. The CDR3 contains 11 residues. Trimming took off 7 bases at V and 4 bases at J, with 8 bases between the two ends. The CDR3 DNA is TGCGCCAGCGGTGACAGCTATGGCTACACCTTC. Protein sequence: CASGDSYGYTF.

J is TRBJ2-1 and V is TRBV19; a possible D gene is TRBD2 (6 bases). The germline V gene encodes CDR1 LNHDA and CDR2 SQIVND (reference sequence). The germline V and J ends were trimmed by 3 bases and 4 bases, with 16 bases remaining between them. This CDR3 has 16 amino acids. CDR3 sequence reads: CASSILARRLYNEQFF. As DNA, the CDR3 is TGTGCCAGTAGTATCCTAGCGAGAAGGCTGTACAATGAGCAGTTCTTC.

The rearrangement links TRBV10-2 to TRBJ1-1; D uncertain. In germline, CDR1 is WSHSY, CDR2 SAAADI. The V end lost 2 bases, the J end lost 1 base, and 5 bases lay between the germline ends. The CDR3 is 13 amino acids. The CDR3 coding sequence is TGCGCCAGCAGTGAGACTAGGAACACTGAAGCTTTCTTT. Translated: CASSETRNTEAFF.

The chain employs TRBV5-1 and TRBJ1-6; 8 bases line up with TRBD1. The CDR3 length is 14 residues. J gave up 10 bases and V 5 bases, and 8 bases lay outside the gene matches. From germline, CDR1 is SGHRS and CDR2 YFSETQ. CDR3 amino acids: CASRIGTGLSPLHF. The CDR3 DNA sequence: TGCGCCAGCAGAATAGGGACAGGACTCTCACCCCTCCACTTT. Full variable domain (remainder filled in from reference TRBV5-1 and TRBJ1-6): KAGVTQTPRYLIKTRGQQVTLSCSPISGHRSVSWYQQTPGQGLQFLFEYFSETQRNKGNFPGRFSGRQFSNSRSEMNVSTLELGDSALYLCASRIGTGLSPLHFGNGTRLTVT.

CDR3 amino acids: CASSVRGLGTEAFF. Here the CDR3 DNA reads TGTGCCAGCAGCGTACGAGGGCTTGGCACTGAAGCTTTCTTT. The V gene is TRBV9, the J gene TRBJ1-1, with D uncertain. This CDR3 is built from 14 residues. The V end lost 1 base, the J end lost 4 bases, and 11 bases lay between the germline ends. Germline-derived CDR1 and CDR2 are SGDLS and YYNGEE. The entire variable domain, with the rest obtained from reference TRBV9 and TRBJ1-1, is as follows: DSGVTQTPKHLITATGQRVTLRCSPRSGDLSVYWYQQSLDQGLQFLIQYYNGEERAKGNILERFSAQQFPDLHSELNLSSLELGDSALYFCASSVRGLGTEAFFGQGTRLTVV.